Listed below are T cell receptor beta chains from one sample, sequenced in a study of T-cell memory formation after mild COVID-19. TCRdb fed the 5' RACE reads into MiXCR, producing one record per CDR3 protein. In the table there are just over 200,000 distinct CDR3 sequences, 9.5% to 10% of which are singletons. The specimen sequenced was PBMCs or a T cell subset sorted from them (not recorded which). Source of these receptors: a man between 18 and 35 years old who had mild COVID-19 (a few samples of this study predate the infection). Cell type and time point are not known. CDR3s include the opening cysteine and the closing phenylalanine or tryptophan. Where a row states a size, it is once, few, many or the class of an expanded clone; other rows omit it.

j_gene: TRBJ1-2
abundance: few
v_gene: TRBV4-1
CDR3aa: CASRSVTGRPGYTF

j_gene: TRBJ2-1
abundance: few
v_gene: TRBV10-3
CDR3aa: CATAGGQGYNEQFF

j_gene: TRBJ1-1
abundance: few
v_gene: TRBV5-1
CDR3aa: CASSFAVNTEAFF

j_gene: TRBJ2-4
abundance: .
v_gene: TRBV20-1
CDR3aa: CSATPSGGDIQYF

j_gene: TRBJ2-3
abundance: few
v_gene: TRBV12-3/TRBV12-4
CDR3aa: CASSSGQGIADTQYF

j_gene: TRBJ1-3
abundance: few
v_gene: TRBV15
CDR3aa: CATSPGGQVAGNTIYF

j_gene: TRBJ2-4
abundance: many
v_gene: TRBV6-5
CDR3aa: CASSPEGGRKNIQYF

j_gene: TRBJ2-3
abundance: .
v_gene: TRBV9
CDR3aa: CASSVAPTSGGTDTQYF

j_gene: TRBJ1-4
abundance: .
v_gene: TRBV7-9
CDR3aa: CASSFGTSNEKLFF

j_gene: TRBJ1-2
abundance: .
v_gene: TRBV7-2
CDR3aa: CASSLVREYGYTF

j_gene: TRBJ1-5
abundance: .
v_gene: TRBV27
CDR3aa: CASSPWTGGRQPQHF

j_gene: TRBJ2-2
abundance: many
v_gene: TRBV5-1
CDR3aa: CASSVDSTGELFF

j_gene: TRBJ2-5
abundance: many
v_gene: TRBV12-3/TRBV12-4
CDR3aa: CASTTLLETQYF

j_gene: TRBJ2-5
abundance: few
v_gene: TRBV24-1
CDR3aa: CATSEAQGPQETQYF

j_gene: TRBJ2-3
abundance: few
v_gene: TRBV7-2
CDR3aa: CASSSYRRTDTQYF

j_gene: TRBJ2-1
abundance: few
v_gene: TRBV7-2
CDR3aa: CASSWGQGYEQFF

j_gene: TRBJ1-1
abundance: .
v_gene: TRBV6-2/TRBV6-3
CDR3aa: CASRPGPTEAFF

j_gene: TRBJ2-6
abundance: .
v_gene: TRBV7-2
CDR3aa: CASSRSGEANVLTF

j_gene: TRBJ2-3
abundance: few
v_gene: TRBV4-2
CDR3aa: CASSQDRTRPGTQYF

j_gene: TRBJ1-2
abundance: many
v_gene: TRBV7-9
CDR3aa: CASSLTRGPRFNYGYTF

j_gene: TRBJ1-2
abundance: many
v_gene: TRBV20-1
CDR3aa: CSARNRGYGYTF

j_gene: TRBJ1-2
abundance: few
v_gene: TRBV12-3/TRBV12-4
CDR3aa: CASSLLGTGYTF

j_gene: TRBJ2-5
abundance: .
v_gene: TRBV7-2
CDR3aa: CASSPRGGAARETQYF

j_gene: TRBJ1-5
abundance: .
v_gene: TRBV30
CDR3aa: CAWSVGRVDQPQHF

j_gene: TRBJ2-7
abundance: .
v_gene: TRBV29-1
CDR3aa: CSVEGRASRNEQYF

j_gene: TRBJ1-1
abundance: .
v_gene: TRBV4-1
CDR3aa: CASSRIFSNTEAFF

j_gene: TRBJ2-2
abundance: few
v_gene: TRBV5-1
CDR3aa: CASSLAGTDHTGELFF

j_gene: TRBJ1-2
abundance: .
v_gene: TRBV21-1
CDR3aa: CASSKDPRDREVPDYGYTF

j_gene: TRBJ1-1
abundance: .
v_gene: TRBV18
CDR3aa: CASSPGVYTEAFF

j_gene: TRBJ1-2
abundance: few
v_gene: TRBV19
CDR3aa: CASSAEIYGYGYTF

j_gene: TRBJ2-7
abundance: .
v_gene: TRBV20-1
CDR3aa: CSAIGWAATYEQYF

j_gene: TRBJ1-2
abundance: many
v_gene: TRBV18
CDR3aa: CASSPGTAPEDGYTF

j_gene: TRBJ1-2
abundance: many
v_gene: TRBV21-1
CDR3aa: CASSNRTGGYGYTF

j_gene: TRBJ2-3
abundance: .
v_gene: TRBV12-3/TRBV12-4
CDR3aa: CASRRPGSNTDTQYF

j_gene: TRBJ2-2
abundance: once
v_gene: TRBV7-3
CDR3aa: CAGSLNFHVTGELFF

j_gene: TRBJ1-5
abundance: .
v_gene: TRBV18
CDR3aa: CASSPRQSNQPQHF

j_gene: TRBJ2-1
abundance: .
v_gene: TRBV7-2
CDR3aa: CASSSDRLAYNEQFF

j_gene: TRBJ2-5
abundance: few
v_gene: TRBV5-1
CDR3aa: CASSLGSSNRGRETQYF

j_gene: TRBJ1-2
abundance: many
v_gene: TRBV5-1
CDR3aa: CASRPLTGFGGYTF

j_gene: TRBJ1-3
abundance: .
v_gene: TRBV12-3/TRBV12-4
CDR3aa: CANQRTGGGNTIYF

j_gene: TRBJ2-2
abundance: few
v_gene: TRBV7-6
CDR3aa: CASSLGAPGTGELFF

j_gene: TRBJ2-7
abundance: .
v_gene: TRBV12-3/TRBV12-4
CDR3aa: CASSSQGAGEQYF

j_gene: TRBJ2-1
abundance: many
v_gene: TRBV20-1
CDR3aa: CSARRDRGNEQFF

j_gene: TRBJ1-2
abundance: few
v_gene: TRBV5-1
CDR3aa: CASSTLDSFYGYTF

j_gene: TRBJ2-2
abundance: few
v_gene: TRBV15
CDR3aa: CATSGKEAGELFF

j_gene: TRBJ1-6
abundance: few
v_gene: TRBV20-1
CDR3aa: CSARAADRGGSPLHF

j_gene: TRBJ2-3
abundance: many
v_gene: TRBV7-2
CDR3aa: CASSLDGTGTDTQYF

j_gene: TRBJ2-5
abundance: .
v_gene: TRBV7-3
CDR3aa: CVSSFGTEETQYF

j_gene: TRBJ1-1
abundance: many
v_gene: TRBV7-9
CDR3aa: CASSHDRVTEAFF